The TCR beta chain described here comes from a study of blood T cell repertoires in COVID-19. Source study methods: By means of reference gene primer amplification, nucleated cell counts were estimated. Assay: immunoSEQ multiplex PCR; the TCRdb copy retains only in-frame clones and omits some. The V and J calls and clone size were taken over from that table, and D and trimming were inferred from the DNA. Among some 110,000 clones listed, around 79% were seen once. The CDR3 is 13 residues long. Unmatched junction bases numbered 5, after V lost 8 bases and J lost 4 bases. CDR1 and CDR2 from the germline V gene are MNHEY and SVGAGI.

Sequencing was done on a sample of peripheral blood. The receptor was derived from a man aged 45-65 years with acute or convalescent COVID-19. The J gene is TRBJ2-5, the V gene TRBV6-5; 9 positions match TRBD2. CDR3 loop: CASEASGAETQYF. The CDR3 region has the DNA TGTGCCAGCGAGGCTAGCGGGGCAGAGACCCAGTACTTC.